Following are 2 T cell receptor beta chains from one sample sequenced in a study of shared clonotypes between healthy human individuals. Generated by immunoSEQ multiplex PCR, the TCRdb table keeps only in-frame clones and is missing some. The sample has about 2.4 million clones; 80% to 95% are singletons. The specimen was naive CD4+ T cells from PBMCs. Stated subset: CD45RA+ positively selected. Every receptor here comes from a man aged 18 to 29 in good health. Some clones in this sample may be carry-over from other donors' samples.

The chain is built from TRBV18 and TRBJ2-3; weak D call: TRBD1 (5 bases). The germline V and J ends were trimmed by 3 bases and 0 bases, with 13 bases remaining between them. Germline values: CDR1 KGHSH, CDR2 LQKENI. This CDR3 is built from 16 residues. The DNA of the CDR3 is TGTGCCAGCTCACCGAATATAGGGGATAGCACAGATACGCAGTATTTT. Protein: CASSPNIGDSTDTQYF.

J is TRBJ2-1 and V is TRBV9; 15 positions match TRBD2. CDR3 length equals 20 residues. Germline lookup yields CDR1 SGDLS and CDR2 YYNGEE. The trim removed 3 bases at V and 1 base at J, leaving 11 bases unmatched. The CDR3 loop is CASSGLWTSGRAGSYNEQFF. Here the CDR3 DNA reads TGTGCCAGCAGCGGCCTTTGGACTAGCGGGAGGGCAGGATCCTACAATGAGCAGTTCTTC.